The clone carrying this TCR beta chain was counted between two and nine times. Profiling relied on immunoSEQ multiplex PCR, and the TCRdb table lists in-frame clones only, not all of them. The data contain more than 25,000 clones, roughly 70% of them singletons. Patients all relapsed after autologous stem cell transplantation, and there was variation in brentuximab vedotin exposure. The data originate from a study of PD-1 blockade in classical Hodgkin lymphoma. The CDR3 sequence is 14 residues long. Losses at the gene ends were 3 bases for V and 5 bases for J; bases not matched to a gene: 5. Per the germline V gene, CDR1 is MDHEN and CDR2 is SYDVKM.

The chain recombines TRBV28 with TRBJ2-5; 8 positions match TRBD1. The sequence was obtained from a human donor with classical Hodgkin lymphoma. Sequencing used peripheral blood mononuclear cells (PBMCs), obtained before the second cycle of nivolumab. The DNA for the CDR3 is TGTGCCAGCAGTTTCAGGGGGCGCAGGGAGACCCAGTACTTC. Encoded protein: CASSFRGRRETQYF.